The entry below gives a single T cell receptor beta chain sequence along with its context. The ends were cut back, 5 bases at V and 4 bases at J, with 17 bases in the middle. This CDR3 has 16 residues. From germline, CDR1 is SEHNR and CDR2 FQNEAQ (reference sequence). Participants came from about 23 US areas, aged roughly 18 to 100 years. The recovered donors of Cohort 3 showed two negative PCRs, clearance, or symptom resolution. Here immunoSEQ multiplex PCR was the method, and the copy in TCRdb shows in-frame clones only, minus some. Among around 280,000 clones listed, about 83% were seen once. The data belong to a study of blood T cell repertoires in COVID-19. As for the study in general: PBMCs, B-cell-depleted T cells, or T cells were the source of the cDNA or gDNA that made up the material.

This chain connects TRBV7-9 to TRBJ2-2; D call uncertain. The receptor was derived from a woman aged 40 to 50 who had recovered from COVID-19. The material sequenced was PBMCs or T cells enriched from blood (not recorded which). The DNA of the CDR3 is TGTGCCAGCAGCCTCCCCGGGTTAGCAGCCACCGGGGAGCTGTTTTTT. Amino acid sequence: CASSLPGLAATGELFF.